This TCR beta chain was captured in a study of CXCR4 blockade with PD-1 therapy in pancreatic cancer. Study results and caveats: More frequent amino acid clones had more nucleotide rearrangements, suggesting convergent selection. Intratumoral clonality (mean approximately 0.13) exceeded healthy blood (less than 0.055) but did not track survival.

V trimming: 6 bases; J trimming: 6 bases; junction bases outside the gene matches: 7. The CDR3 totals 13 residues. CDR1 and CDR2 from the germline V gene are LNHDA and SQIVND (reference sequence). These archived tumors were resected from patients never given neoadjuvant therapy beforehand. About this clone: Its antigen is still unknown.

Only in-frame clones appear in the TCRdb table, and some are missing; sequencing was by immunoSEQ multiplex PCR. In the table there are some 2,700 clones, approximately 37% of which are singletons. The gene calls are TRBV19 and TRBJ1-1; TRBD1 agrees at 7 bases. The source of this sequence is a human donor with pancreatic ductal adenocarcinoma. Material for sequencing was tumor tissue. This CDR3 reads CASRRGQRAEAFF. The CDR3 nucleotides are TGTGCCAGTAGAAGGGGACAGAGGGCTGAAGCTTTCTTT.